These 21 T cell receptor beta chains were all obtained from the same sample, sequenced in a study of blood T cell repertoires in COVID-19 (dated by TCRdb to about 2020). Receptor amplification or capture employed the immunoSEQ multiplex PCR assay. In TCRdb, the immuneACCESS table is reduced to in-frame sequences with V and J assigned. These tables do not hold every clone; where another copy was compared, an unresolved V gene accounts for under half, and the others remain unexplained. This sample holds 110,000 to 150,000 clones; approximately 91% were observed only once. 1.5% to 2% of the sample belongs to the ten largest clones. The specimen was peripheral blood. These receptors all come from a man between 65 and 85 years old with acute or convalescent COVID-19.

The genes are TRBV7-9 and TRBJ1-3; no definite D call. Germline CDR1 reads SEHNR; CDR2 reads FQNEAQ (reference sequence). Trimming left V 0 bases short and J 4 bases short, with 4 bases between. CDR3 length: 13 residues. CDR3 sequence (DNA): TGTGCCAGCAGCTTAGCGACAGGAAACACCATATATTTT. Amino acids: CASSLATGNTIYF.

The chain couples TRBV11-2 to TRBJ2-3; D remains ambiguous. This CDR3 is built from 14 residues. Per germline, CDR1 SGHAT and CDR2 FQNNGV. The V gene lost 3 bases and the J gene lost 2 bases, with 9 bases spanning the gap. CDR3 sequence: CASSLLDHTDTQYF. DNA for the CDR3: TGTGCCAGCAGCTTGCTAGACCACACAGATACGCAGTATTTT.

This chain connects TRBV7-6 to TRBJ2-3; D is ambiguous. V was trimmed by 2 bases and J by 4 bases, leaving 13 bases between them. The CDR3 totals 15 residues. Germline loops: CDR1 SGHVS, CDR2 FNYEAQ. CDR3: CASSLQPSRSDTQYF. DNA for the CDR3: TGTGCCAGCAGCTTACAGCCCTCGAGGTCAGATACGCAGTATTTT.

This chain joins TRBV18 and TRBJ2-7; 14 bases line up with TRBD2. The trim removed 3 bases at V and 3 bases at J, leaving 4 bases unmatched. The CDR3 consists of 16 residues. In germline, CDR1 is KGHSH, CDR2 LQKENI. The CDR3 sequence: CASSPAGLAGGYEQYF. The CDR3 nucleotides read TGTGCCAGCTCACCGGCCGGACTAGCGGGGGGCTACGAGCAGTACTTC.

The chain uses TRBV5-1 and TRBJ2-5; weak D call: TRBD1 (6 bases). V was clipped by 0 bases and J by 1 base, with 10 bases between them. In germline, CDR1 is SGHRS, CDR2 YFSETQ. This CDR3 region has 15 residues. CDR3 nucleotide sequence: TGCGCCAGCAGCTTGGATGGGGGCACCCAAGAGACCCAGTACTTC. Translated, it gives CASSLDGGTQETQYF.

V and J are TRBV7-9 and TRBJ2-7; the match to TRBD1 covers 7 bases. V was clipped by 0 bases and J by 4 bases; unmatched bases: 0. The CDR3 loop spans 13 amino acids. CDR1 and CDR2 from the germline V gene are SEHNR and FQNEAQ (reference sequence). The CDR3 DNA sequence: TGTGCCAGCAGCTTAGCGACAGGGTACGAGCAGTACTTC. Translated, it gives CASSLATGYEQYF.

The chain combines TRBV11-2 with TRBJ1-2; D unclear. Germline CDR1 and CDR2: SGHAT and FQNNGV. The CDR3 is 14 residues long. V lost 1 base and J 7 bases, leaving 13 bases between the germline ends. Written as DNA, the CDR3 is TGTGCCAGCAGCTTAGGTCAGAGTTCTAGTGGCTACACCTTC. It translates to CASSLGQSSSGYTF.

The chain has TRBV3-1 (or the pseudogene TRBV3-2) and TRBJ1-2; a possible D gene is TRBD1 (6 bases). Between the trimmed V and J ends, which lost 2 bases and 5 bases, there was a span of 12 bases. The CDR3 totals 14 residues. Looked up from germline, CDR1 is LGHDT and CDR2 is YNNKEL (reference sequence). CDR3 region: CASSQRGQGYGYTF. The CDR3, as DNA: TGTGCCAGCAGCCAACGGGGCCAGGGGTATGGCTACACCTTC.

The chain employs TRBV10-3 and TRBJ1-2; 7 nucleotides agree with TRBD1. The CDR3 has 14 amino acids. V shed 2 bases and J 6 bases; nucleotides not matched to a gene: 6. In germline, CDR1 is ENHRY, CDR2 SYGVKD. The CDR3 region has the DNA TGTGCCATCAGTGAGCCACAGGGGTTCAATGGCTACACCTTC. Its translation: CAISEPQGFNGYTF.

A few counts support this clone. The chain links TRBV28 to TRBJ2-7, with 7 nucleotides matching TRBD1. Unmatched junction bases numbered 5, after V lost 4 bases and J lost 2 bases. Per the germline V gene, CDR1 is MDHEN and CDR2 is SYDVKM. The CDR3 extends over 14 amino acids. The chain's CDR3 is CASSSDRNAYEQYF. The CDR3 DNA follows: TGTGCCAGCAGTTCGGACAGGAACGCCTACGAGCAGTACTTC.

The V gene is TRBV5-4, the J gene TRBJ2-2, with D perhaps TRBD1 (6 bases). Between the trimmed V and J ends, which lost 1 base and 0 bases, there was a span of 10 bases. Germline CDR1 reads SGHNT; CDR2 reads YYREEE (reference sequence). The CDR3 is 16 amino acids. The CDR3 region has the DNA TGTGCCAGCAGCTTGCCCCAGGGGACGAACACCGGGGAGCTGTTTTTT. It is translated as CASSLPQGTNTGELFF.

The chain uses TRBV24-1 and TRBJ1-4, with 7 bases identical to TRBD1. The germline V gene encodes CDR1 KGHDR and CDR2 SFDVKD. The CDR3 loop spans 14 amino acids. The V gene end was trimmed by 3 bases and the J gene end by 8 bases; junction bases not matched to a gene: 5. The DNA for the CDR3 is TGTGCCACCAGTGATACAGGGGCTGGGGAAAAACTGTTTTTT. Translating it yields CATSDTGAGEKLFF.

The chain employs TRBV19 and TRBJ1-5, with 7 bases fitting TRBD1. Germline V gene sequence: CDR1 LNHDA, CDR2 SQIVND (reference sequence). This CDR3 spans 16 amino acids. The junction had 9 bases not matched to a gene; V was cut back by 4 bases and J by 3 bases. The CDR3 DNA is TGTGCCAGTAGTAGGGACAGCCCTTTTTCCAATCAGCCCCAGCATTTT. Amino acids: CASSRDSPFSNQPQHF.

This sequence joins TRBV5-1 and TRBJ2-7, with 8 bases that match TRBD1. CDR1 and CDR2 from the germline V gene are SGHRS and YFSETQ. CDR3 length equals 14 residues. V lost 4 bases, J lost 0 bases, and 3 bases stayed unmatched. The CDR3 DNA sequence: TGCGCCAGCAGCCCCGACAGGGGCTCCTACGAGCAGTACTTC. It yields the protein CASSPDRGSYEQYF.

CDR3 amino acids: CASSYSSSGEKLFF. For the CDR3, the DNA is TGTGCCAGCAGTTACTCGAGCTCGGGTGAAAAACTGTTTTTT. The V and J genes are TRBV6-5 and TRBJ1-4; no firm D call. The CDR3 totals 14 residues. Trimming removed 0 bases at V and 7 bases at J, with 9 bases between. Per germline, CDR1 MNHEY and CDR2 SVGAGI.

The chain is built from TRBV28 and TRBJ1-5; D is unclear. CDR1 and CDR2 (germline): MDHEN, SYDVKM. The CDR3 runs 12 residues. V dropped 9 bases and J dropped 0 bases, with 6 bases sitting between them. The CDR3 sequence: CASRSSNQPQHF. Written as DNA, the CDR3 is TGTGCCAGTAGGAGTAGCAATCAGCCCCAGCATTTT.

V gene TRBV28 combines with J gene TRBJ1-6, with D uncertain. The CDR3 runs to 13 residues. Germline V gene data show CDR1 as MDHEN and CDR2 as SYDVKM. The V and J ends lost 7 bases and 10 bases respectively, with 14 bases between them. The CDR3 reads CASTQSGYSPLHF. DNA of the CDR3: TGTGCCAGCACTCAATCGGGGTACTCACCCCTCCACTTT.

The chain couples TRBV3-1 (or the pseudogene TRBV3-2) to TRBJ1-2, with D maybe TRBD1 (5 bases). The germline gives CDR1 LGHDT, CDR2 YNNKEL (reference sequence). The V end was cut by 0 bases, the J end by 5 bases, with 13 bases between. This CDR3 contains 15 residues. Here the CDR3 DNA reads TGTGCCAGCAGCCAAGAAGGGGTGGGTAGTTATGGCTACACCTTC. Translation gives CASSQEGVGSYGYTF.

The chain is built from TRBV15 and TRBJ1-1, with D perhaps matching TRBD1 (5 bases). The germline V gene encodes CDR1 LNHNV and CDR2 YYDKDF (reference sequence). The V gene lost 3 bases and the J gene lost 2 bases, with 10 bases spanning the gap. The CDR3 runs 14 residues. In DNA, the CDR3 is TGTGCCACCAGCAGGGGGGGAGTTAACACTGAAGCTTTCTTT. It yields the protein CATSRGGVNTEAFF.

This chain joins TRBV15 and TRBJ2-7; 7 bases map to TRBD2. CDR1 and CDR2 (germline): LNHNV, YYDKDF (reference sequence). This CDR3 contains 16 residues. Trimming cost V 3 bases and J 0 bases; bases outside gene matches: 8. CDR3 in amino acids: CATSRAVGGSSYEQYF. The CDR3 coding sequence is TGTGCCACCAGCAGGGCAGTGGGCGGGAGCTCCTACGAGCAGTACTTC.

V usage is TRBV5-4 and J usage is TRBJ1-1; no reliable D call. This CDR3 is 14 amino acids long. V lost 4 bases and J lost 6, with 16 bases in between. The germline V gene encodes CDR1 SGHNT and CDR2 YYREEE (reference sequence). The CDR3 coding sequence is TGTGCCAGCAGCCCCTTTTCCGGGATTCCTGAAGCTTTCTTT. It is translated as CASSPFSGIPEAFF. The complete variable domain, with remaining parts taken from reference TRBV5-4 and TRBJ1-1, reads ETGVTQSPTHLIKTRGQQVTLRCSSQSGHNTVSWYQQALGQGPQFIFQYYREEENGRGNFPPRFSGLQFPNYSSELNVNALELDDSALYLCASSPFSGIPEAFFGQGTRLTVV.